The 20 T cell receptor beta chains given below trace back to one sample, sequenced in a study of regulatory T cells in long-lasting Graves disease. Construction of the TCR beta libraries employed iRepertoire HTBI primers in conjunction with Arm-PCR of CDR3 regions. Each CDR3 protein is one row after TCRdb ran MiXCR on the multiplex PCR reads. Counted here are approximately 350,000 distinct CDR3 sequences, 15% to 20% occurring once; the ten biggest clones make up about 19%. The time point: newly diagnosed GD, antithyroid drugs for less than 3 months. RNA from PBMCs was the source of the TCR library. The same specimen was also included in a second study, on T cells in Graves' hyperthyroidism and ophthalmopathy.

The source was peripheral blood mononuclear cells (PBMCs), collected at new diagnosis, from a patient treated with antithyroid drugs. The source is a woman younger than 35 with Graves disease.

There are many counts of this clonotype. The CDR3 nucleotides are TGTGCCAGCAGTTTCAATCGGGACAGGGGGCTGGCTAACTATGGCTACACCTTC. This gives the protein CASSFNRDRGLANYGYTF. The rearrangement joins TRBV6-2 or TRBV6-3 to TRBJ1-2, with 12 bases matching TRBD1. Germline CDR1 and CDR2: MNHEY and SVGEGT. The ends lost 4 bases at V and 0 bases at J; junction bases unmatched: 9. The CDR3 has 18 residues.

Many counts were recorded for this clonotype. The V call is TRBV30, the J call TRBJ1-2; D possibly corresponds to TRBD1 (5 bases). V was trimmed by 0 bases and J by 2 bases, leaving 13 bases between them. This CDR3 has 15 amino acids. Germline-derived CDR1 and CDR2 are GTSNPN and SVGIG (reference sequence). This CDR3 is CAWSVPKNRNYGYTF. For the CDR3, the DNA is TGTGCCTGGAGTGTACCAAAGAACAGGAACTATGGCTACACCTTC.

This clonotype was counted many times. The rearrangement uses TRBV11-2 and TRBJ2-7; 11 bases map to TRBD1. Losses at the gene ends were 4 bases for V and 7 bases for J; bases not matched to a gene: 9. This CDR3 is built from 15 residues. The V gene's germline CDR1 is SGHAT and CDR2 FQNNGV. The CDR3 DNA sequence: TGTGCCAGCAGCTCAGGACAGGGGGCATTTGAAGAGCAGTACTTC. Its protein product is CASSSGQGAFEEQYF. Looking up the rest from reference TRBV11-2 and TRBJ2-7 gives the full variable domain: EAGVAQSPRYKIIEKRQSVAFWCNPISGHATLYWYQQILGQGPKLLIQFQNNGVVDDSQLPKDRFSAERLKGVDSTLKIQPAKLEDSAVYLCASSSGQGAFEEQYFGPGTRLTVT.

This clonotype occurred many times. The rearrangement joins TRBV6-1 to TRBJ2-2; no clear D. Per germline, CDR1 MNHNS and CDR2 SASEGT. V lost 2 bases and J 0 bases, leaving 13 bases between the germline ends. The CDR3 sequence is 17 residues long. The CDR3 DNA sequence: TGTGCCAGCAGTGAATGGGTGGTGGCGGCGAACACCGGGGAGCTGTTTTTT. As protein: CASSEWVVAANTGELFF.

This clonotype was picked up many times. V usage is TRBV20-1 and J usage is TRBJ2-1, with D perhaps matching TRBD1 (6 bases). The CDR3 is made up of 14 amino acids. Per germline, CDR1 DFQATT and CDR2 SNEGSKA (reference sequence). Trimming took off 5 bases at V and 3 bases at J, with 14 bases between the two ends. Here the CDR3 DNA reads TGCAGTGCTTCCGGGACAAATAGCTACAATGAGCAGTTCTTC. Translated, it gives CSASGTNSYNEQFF.

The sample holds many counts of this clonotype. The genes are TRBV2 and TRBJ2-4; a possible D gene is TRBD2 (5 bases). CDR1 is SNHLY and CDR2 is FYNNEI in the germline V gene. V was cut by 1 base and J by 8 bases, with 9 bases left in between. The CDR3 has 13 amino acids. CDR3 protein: CASSEGGPDIQYF. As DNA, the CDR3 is TGTGCCAGCAGTGAAGGCGGGCCGGACATTCAGTACTTC.

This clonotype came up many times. The CDR3 spells CAWSVGISYEQYF. The DNA for the CDR3 is TGTGCCTGGAGTGTAGGAATTTCCTACGAGCAGTACTTC. The chain couples TRBV30 to TRBJ2-7; no firm D call. Germline V gene sequence: CDR1 GTSNPN, CDR2 SVGIG (reference sequence). V lost 0 bases and J 1 base, leaving 7 bases between the germline ends. The CDR3 covers 13 residues.

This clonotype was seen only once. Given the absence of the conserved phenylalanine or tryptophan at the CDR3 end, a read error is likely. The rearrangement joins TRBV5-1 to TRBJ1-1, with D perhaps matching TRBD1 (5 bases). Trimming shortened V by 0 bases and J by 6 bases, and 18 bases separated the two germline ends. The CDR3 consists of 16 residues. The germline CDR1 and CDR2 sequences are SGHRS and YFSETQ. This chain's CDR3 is CASSLEGNLAIAEAFL. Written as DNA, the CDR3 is TGCGCCAGCAGCTTGGAGGGGAACCTGGCCATCGCTGAAGCTTTCCTT.

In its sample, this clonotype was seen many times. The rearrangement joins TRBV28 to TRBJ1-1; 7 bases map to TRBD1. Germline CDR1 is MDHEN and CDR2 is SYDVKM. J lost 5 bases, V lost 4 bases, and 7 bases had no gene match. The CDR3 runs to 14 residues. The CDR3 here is CASSWGSGGTEAFF. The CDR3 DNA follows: TGTGCCAGCAGTTGGGGATCAGGGGGGACTGAAGCTTTCTTT.

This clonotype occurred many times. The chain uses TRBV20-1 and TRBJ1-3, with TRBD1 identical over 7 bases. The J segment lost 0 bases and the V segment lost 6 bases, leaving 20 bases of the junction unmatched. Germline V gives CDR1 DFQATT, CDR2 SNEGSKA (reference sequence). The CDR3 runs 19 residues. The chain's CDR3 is CSARKPGTEFPFSGNTIYF. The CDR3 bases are TGCAGTGCGCGGAAGCCCGGGACAGAATTTCCATTCTCTGGAAACACCATATATTTT.

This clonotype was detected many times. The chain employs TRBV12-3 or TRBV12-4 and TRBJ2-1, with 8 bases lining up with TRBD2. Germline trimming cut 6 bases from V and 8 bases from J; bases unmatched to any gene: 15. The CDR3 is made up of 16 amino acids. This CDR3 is CASRRTGGGGGDEQFF. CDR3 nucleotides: TGTGCCAGCAGACGCACGGGAGGGGGGGGCGGGGATGAGCAGTTCTTC.

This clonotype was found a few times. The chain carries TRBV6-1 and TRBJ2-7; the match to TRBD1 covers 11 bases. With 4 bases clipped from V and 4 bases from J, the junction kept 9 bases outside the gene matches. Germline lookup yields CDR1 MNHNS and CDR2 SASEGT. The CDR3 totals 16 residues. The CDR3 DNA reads TGTGCCAGCAGTGCCCCCCCGGGACAGGGGGGATACGAGCAGTACTTC. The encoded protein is CASSAPPGQGGYEQYF.

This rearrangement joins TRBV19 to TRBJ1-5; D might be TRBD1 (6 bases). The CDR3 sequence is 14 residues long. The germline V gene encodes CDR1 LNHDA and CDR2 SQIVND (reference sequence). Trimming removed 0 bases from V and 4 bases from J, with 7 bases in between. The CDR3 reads CASSIDRGNQPQHF. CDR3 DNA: TGTGCCAGTAGTATAGACAGGGGAAATCAGCCCCAGCATTTT.

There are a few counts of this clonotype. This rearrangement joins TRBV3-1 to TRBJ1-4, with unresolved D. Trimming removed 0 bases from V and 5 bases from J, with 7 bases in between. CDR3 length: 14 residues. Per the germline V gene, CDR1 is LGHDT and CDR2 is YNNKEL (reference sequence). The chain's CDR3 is CASSQDIKNEKLFF. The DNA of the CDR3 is TGTGCCAGCAGCCAAGATATAAAGAATGAAAAACTGTTTTTT.

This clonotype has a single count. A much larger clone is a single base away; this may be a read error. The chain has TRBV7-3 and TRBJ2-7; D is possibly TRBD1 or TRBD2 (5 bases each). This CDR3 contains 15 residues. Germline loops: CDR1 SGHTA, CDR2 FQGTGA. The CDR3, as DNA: TGTGCCAGCAACTTAACTTCTGGGGGAACCCACGAGCAGTACTTC. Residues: CASNLTSGGTHEQYF.

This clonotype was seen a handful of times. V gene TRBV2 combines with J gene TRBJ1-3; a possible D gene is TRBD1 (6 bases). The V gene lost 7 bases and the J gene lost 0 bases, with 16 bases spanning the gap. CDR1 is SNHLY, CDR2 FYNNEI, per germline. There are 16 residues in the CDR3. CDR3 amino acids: CASTGRDKSSGNTIYF. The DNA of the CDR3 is TGTGCCAGCACTGGCCGGGACAAAAGCTCTGGAAACACCATATATTTT.

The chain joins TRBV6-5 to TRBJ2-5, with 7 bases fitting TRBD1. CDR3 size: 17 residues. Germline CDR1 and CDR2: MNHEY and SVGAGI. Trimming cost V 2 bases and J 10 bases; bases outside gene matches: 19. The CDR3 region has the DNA TGTGCCAGCAGTTACGGGGACGCAGGGGGTGCGACCAGGGACCAGTACTTC. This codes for CASSYGDAGGATRDQYF.

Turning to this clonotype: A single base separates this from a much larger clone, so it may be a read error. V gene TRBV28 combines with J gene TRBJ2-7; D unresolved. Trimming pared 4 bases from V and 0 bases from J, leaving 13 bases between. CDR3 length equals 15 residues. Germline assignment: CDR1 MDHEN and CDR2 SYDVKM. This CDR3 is CASSWAGLNSYEQYF. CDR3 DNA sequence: TGTGCCAGCAGTTGGGCAGGCCTAAACTCCTACGAGCAGTACTTC.

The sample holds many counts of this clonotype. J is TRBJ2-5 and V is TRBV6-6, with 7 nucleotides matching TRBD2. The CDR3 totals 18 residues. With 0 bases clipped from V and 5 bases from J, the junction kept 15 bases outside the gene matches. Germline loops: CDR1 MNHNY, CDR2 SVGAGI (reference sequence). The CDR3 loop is CASSYSGWGGRPVETQYF. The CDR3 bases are TGTGCCAGCAGTTACTCGGGCTGGGGAGGGAGGCCCGTGGAGACCCAGTACTTC.

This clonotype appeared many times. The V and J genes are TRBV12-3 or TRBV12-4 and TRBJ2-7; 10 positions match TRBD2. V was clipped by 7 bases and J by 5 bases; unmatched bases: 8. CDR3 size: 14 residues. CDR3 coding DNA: TGTGCCAGCACCCTGGGACTAGCGTCCAACGAGCAGTACTTC. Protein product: CASTLGLASNEQYF.